The 22 T cell receptor beta chains presented below share a single source sample, sequenced in a study of tumor-infiltrating lymphocytes in primary liver carcinoma. The authors made TCR beta cDNA from approximately 490 ng total RNA with a constant-region primer. Nested multiplex PCR, run for three rounds with slightly modified ARM-PCR, yielded TCR beta libraries. For roughly 10 cycles apiece, the opening two PCR rounds ran with TRBV1-TRBV30 forward primers and a C-beta reverse primer. TCRdb passed the multiplex PCR reads through MiXCR, listing each CDR3 protein once. The sample lists 150,000 to 200,000 distinct CDR3 sequences, 85% occurring once. Joint extraction of RNA and DNA used roughly 19-31 mg of bulk tissue that was unsorted. The material sequenced was tumor tissue from primary liver carcinoma. The receptors derive from a middle-aged man with primary liver carcinoma and hepatitis B virus infection.

A word on this clonotype: At one end the junction does not follow the germline gene, possibly because of a read error. J is TRBJ2-1 and V is TRBV6-1; possible D gene TRBD1, 5 bases. Germline CDR1 MNHNS, CDR2 SASEGT. CDR3 length equals 14 residues. The CDR3 loop reads CTSCSGQENNEQFF. The CDR3 nucleotides are TGTACCAGCTGTTCCGGACAAGAAAACAATGAGCAGTTCTTC.

In its sample, this clonotype was seen once. The CDR3 DNA reads TGTGCCTACAGCCAAGAACTAGAAACGAATAAGCAGTTCTTC. Protein: CAYSQELETNKQFF. This chain links TRBV4-2 with TRBJ2-1; tentatively, D is TRBD2 (5 bases). With 11 bases removed from V and 11 bases from J, the gap between germline ends came to 25 bases. Per the germline V gene, CDR1 is LGHNA and CDR2 is YNFKEQ. The CDR3 loop spans 14 amino acids.

The chain couples TRBV7-9 to TRBJ2-1, with D tentatively TRBD2 (6 bases). Per germline, CDR1 SEHNR and CDR2 FQNEAQ (reference sequence). Trimming stripped 1 base from V and 6 bases from J, with 13 bases between. The CDR3 loop spans 15 amino acids. The CDR3 spells CASSLVAGRSNEQFF. CDR3 in DNA: TGTGCCAGCAGCTTAGTGGCGGGAAGGAGCAATGAGCAGTTCTTC.

Points on this clonotype: The CDR3 ends on some other residue instead of the conserved phenylalanine or tryptophan, so this is likely a read error. The chain recombines TRBV29-1 with TRBJ2-7; D possibly matches TRBD1 or TRBD2 (5 bases each). Germline CDR1 SQVTM, CDR2 ANQGSEA. Trimming left V 6 bases short and J 2 bases short, with 23 bases between. The CDR3 is made up of 16 amino acids. For the CDR3, the DNA is TGCAGCGTCATGACATCTGGGACCTGCACTCCCTACGAGCAGTACTTA. Residues: CSVMTSGTCTPYEQYL.

This clonotype has a count of ten or more. The V and J genes are TRBV6-1 and TRBJ1-1, with D perhaps TRBD1 (5 bases). The CDR3 contains 12 residues. With 11 bases removed from V and 2 bases from J, the gap between germline ends came to 12 bases. Germline V lookup: CDR1 MNHNS, CDR2 SASEGT. This CDR3 is CACRRGNTEAFF. CDR3 coding DNA: TGTGCCTGCCGAAGGGGTAACACTGAAGCTTTCTTT.

The V gene is TRBV6-1, the J gene TRBJ1-4; 7 bases match TRBD1. Germline V lookup: CDR1 MNHNS, CDR2 SASEGT. Trimming cost V 5 bases and J 7 bases; bases outside gene matches: 7. This CDR3 is built from 14 residues. CDR3 DNA: TGTGCCAGCAGTAATGACAGGGAGACTGAAAAACTGTTTTTT. Protein product: CASSNDRETEKLFF.

Details on this clonotype: A read error is possible here, since a much larger clone lies one base away. The chain uses TRBV5-1 and TRBJ2-3, with 9 nucleotides matching TRBD1. The CDR3 sequence is 16 residues long. The germline V gene encodes CDR1 SGHRS and CDR2 YFSETQ. CDR3 loop: CASSLGQGDFTETQYF. CDR3 in DNA: TGCGCCAGCAGCTTGGGACAGGGGGACTTCACAGAAACGCAGTATTTT.

With regard to this clonotype: Germline is not matched at one junction end, which may reflect a read error. V is TRBV11-1 and J is TRBJ2-1; tentatively, D is TRBD1 (5 bases). Per the germline V gene, CDR1 is SGHAT and CDR2 is FQDESV (reference sequence). The CDR3 spans 16 residues. The CDR3 bases are TGCGCCAGCAGCTTACGAGGCAGGGACTCCTACAATGAGCAGTTCTTC. Translated, it gives CASSLRGRDSYNEQFF.

Comments on this clonotype: A read error may produce the germline difference seen at one junction end. This chain connects TRBV4-1 to TRBJ2-7, with 9 bases lining up with TRBD2. The CDR3 sequence is 19 residues long. Germline V gene data show CDR1 as MGHRA and CDR2 as YSYEKL. CDR3 DNA sequence: TGCGCCAGCAGTCAAGATCGGGTTAGGACTGGCGGGAGGGCCTACGAGCAGTACTTC. This encodes CASSQDRVRTGGRAYEQYF.

V and J are TRBV6-1 and TRBJ2-1; either TRBD1 or TRBD2 may supply D (6 bases each). Germline-derived CDR1 and CDR2 are MNHNS and SASEGT. V was trimmed by 10 bases and J by 4 bases, leaving 20 bases between them. The CDR3 runs 15 residues. The CDR3 DNA reads as TGTGCCACCACTGAAGAAGGGGGAGGATACAATGAGCAGTTCTTC. Amino acid sequence: CATTEEGGGYNEQFF.

A remark on this clonotype: The conserved phenylalanine or tryptophan is not found at the CDR3 terminus, so this likely reflects a read error. This chain joins TRBV12-3 or TRBV12-4 and TRBJ2-1; no clear D. The CDR3 is made up of 11 amino acids. This CDR3 is CASTRSNEQFL. CDR3 sequence (DNA): TGCGCCAGCACCCGGAGCAATGAGCAGTTCCTC.

In regard to this clonotype: Without the conserved terminal phenylalanine or tryptophan, this CDR3 likely stems from a read error. The DNA is left out, because the CDR3 cannot be placed on it with certainty; the CDR3 is given as TCRdb lists it. The J gene is TRBJ2-3, the V gene TRBV11-2; the table's TRBD1 call for D was not verified on the DNA. Germline assignment: CDR1 SGHAT and CDR2 FQNNGV. The CDR3 totals 14 residues, both ends included. The CDR3 sequence: CASSPPGWADTQCY.

The rearrangement uses TRBV11-2 and TRBJ2-1; D gene ambiguous. Per germline, CDR1 SGHAT and CDR2 FQNNGV. Trimming pared 8 bases from V and 5 bases from J, leaving 16 bases between. This CDR3 has 14 residues. The CDR3, as DNA: TGTGCCAGCTGTTTTGGGGTCAGCAACAATGAGCAGTTCTTC. It encodes CASCFGVSNNEQFF. Full variable domain (rest looked up from reference TRBV11-2 and TRBJ2-1): EAGVAQSPRYKIIEKRQSVAFWCNPISGHATLYWYQQILGQGPKLLIQFQNNGVVDDSQLPKDRFSAERLKGVDSTLKIQPAKLEDSAVYLCASCFGVSNNEQFFGPGTRLTVL.

On this clonotype: At one boundary the junction diverges from the germline segment, which might be a read error. The V call is TRBV12-3 or TRBV12-4, the J call TRBJ2-5; unclear D gene. CDR3 length: 14 amino acids. The CDR3 region is CASGLTISQETQYF. The CDR3 DNA sequence: TGTGCCAGCGGCCTTACTATCTCCCAAGAGACCCAATACTTC.

The V call is TRBV11-2, the J call TRBJ2-2; D is possibly TRBD2 (6 bases). Germline V lookup: CDR1 SGHAT, CDR2 FQNNGV. This CDR3 region has 15 residues. The CDR3 bases are TGTGCAAGAAGCCATGTCCTGGGGAGGACCGGGGAGCTGTTTTTT. Residues: CARSHVLGRTGELFF.

A remark on this clonotype: No conserved phenylalanine or tryptophan ends this CDR3, so it is likely a read error. No DNA is shown, since the ends of the CDR3 on it are uncertain; the CDR3 is the one TCRdb lists. The genes are TRBV25-1 and TRBJ2-1; the table's D call of TRBD2 was not tested on the DNA. Germline V CDR1 and CDR2: MGHDK, SYGVNS. The CDR3 sequence runs 14 residues, both termini included. The CDR3 sequence is CASTAGGSYNEQFY.

As to this clonotype: Compared with germline, one end of the junction differs, possibly owing to a read error. The rearrangement joins TRBV11-1 to TRBJ2-4; 8 nucleotides match TRBD2. The CDR3 extends over 17 amino acids. Germline V gene sequence: CDR1 SGHAT, CDR2 FQDESV (reference sequence). CDR3 sequence reads: CVSRFPGTSGIKNIQYF. The CDR3 nucleotides are TGTGTCAGCCGCTTTCCCGGGACTAGTGGGATCAAAAACATTCAGTACTTC.

Comments on this clonotype: A much bigger clone sits one base away, suggesting this may be a read error. The CDR3 DNA is TGTGCGGACTACGAGCAGTACTTC. Its protein is CADYEQYF. This sequence joins TRBV28 and TRBJ2-7; no definite D call. The germline V gene has CDR1 MDHEN and CDR2 SYDVKM. The CDR3 runs 8 residues.

The chain is built from TRBV6-5 and TRBJ2-7, with 9 bases matching TRBD1. V trimming: 6 bases; J trimming: 8 bases; junction bases outside the gene matches: 8. CDR1 and CDR2 (germline): MNHEY, SVGAGI. CDR3 length: 13 residues. The CDR3 region has the DNA TGTGCCAGCAGGTCCCATACAGGGGGCAAGCAGTACTTC. Its protein product is CASRSHTGGKQYF.

The J gene is TRBJ2-3, the V gene TRBV6-5; 12 nucleotides line up with TRBD2. V shed 8 bases, J shed 13 bases, and the junction held 16 bases outside the gene matches. Germline V gene sequence: CDR1 MNHEY, CDR2 SVGAGI. The CDR3 has 15 amino acids. The CDR3 loop is CASDPGLAGTETEYF. DNA for the CDR3: TGTGCCAGCGACCCAGGACTAGCGGGAACAGAAACGGAGTATTTT.

To note about this clonotype: A much larger clone sits a single nucleotide away, making a read error possible. The chain uses TRBV6-2 or TRBV6-3 and TRBJ2-7; D unresolved. CDR3 length: 15 residues. Germline-derived CDR1 and CDR2 are MNHEY and SVGEGT. The CDR3 spells CTSSYSRLENYEQYF. CDR3 coding DNA: TGTACCAGCAGTTACTCGAGGCTAGAGAACTACGAGCAGTACTTC.

Regarding this clonotype: One end of the junction varies from germline; a read error may be responsible. The chain joins TRBV4-1 to TRBJ2-3, with TRBD2 matching over 11 bases. CDR3 length: 16 residues. Germline V CDR1 and CDR2: MGHRA, YSYEKL. DNA of the CDR3: TGCGCCAGCACCCAAGAAACTAGCGGGAGTGCAGATATGCAGTATTTT. Protein product: CASTQETSGSADMQYF.